A selection of T cell receptor beta chains follows, all from one sample in a study of spatial heterogeneity in lung cancer. One entry per CDR3 protein, called by TCRdb with MiXCR from the 5' RACE reads. The table has 30,000 to 45,000 distinct CDR3 sequences, approximately 3.1% seen once. Sequenced here: normal lung tissue next to the tumor, sampled at surgery. These receptors were collected from a male donor with early-stage non-small cell lung cancer. Both conserved end residues are part of each CDR3. The order of the fields is clone size, J gene, V gene, D gene, CDR3 DNA, CDR3 protein. D genes are given only for firm matches. The size entry is marked missing in some rows and otherwise reads once, few, many or a size class.

>few|TRBJ2-5|TRBV6-2/TRBV6-3|TRBD2
TGTGCCAGCAGTTACCCACTAACCTCGCTAGCGGGGGGACCCCGCGAGACCCAGTACTTC
CASSYPLTSLAGGPRETQYF
>many|TRBJ2-2|TRBV4-1|TRBD2
TGCGCCAGCCGAGCGGGGCCAAACACCGGGGAGCTGTTTTTT
CASRAGPNTGELFF
>many|TRBJ2-7|TRBV29-1|-
TGCAGCGTCGTGGCCGGGTTAACCTCCTACGAGCAGTACTTC
CSVVAGLTSYEQYF
>many|TRBJ2-5|TRBV7-9|TRBD1
TGTGCCAGCAGCTCGTCCGGGACAGGAGGTGGGACCCAGTACTTC
CASSSSGTGGGTQYF
>many|TRBJ1-2|TRBV5-4|-
TGTGCCAGCAGCCTGGTTGGTGTAGAAGCTAACTATGGCTACACCTTC
CASSLVGVEANYGYTF
>many|TRBJ2-1|TRBV3-1|-
TGTGCCAGCAGCCTTCCCCGGGGTGAGCAGTTCTTC
CASSLPRGEQFF
>many|TRBJ1-5|TRBV18|-
TGTGCCAGCTCACTCGGACAGATCCATCAGCCCCAGCATTTT
CASSLGQIHQPQHF
>many|TRBJ2-6|TRBV5-4|-
TGTGCCAGCAGCGGCTCTGGGGCCAACGTCCTGACTTTC
CASSGSGANVLTF
>few|TRBJ2-5|TRBV6-5|TRBD1
TGTGCCAGCAGTTACTCGCAGGGGGCAGGTGGGACCCAGTACTTC
CASSYSQGAGGTQYF
>-|TRBJ1-5|TRBV28|-
TGTGCCAGCAGTTTTTATCAGGGTGGCAATCAGCCCCAGCATTTT
CASSFYQGGNQPQHF
>many|TRBJ2-1|TRBV20-1|-
TGCAGTGCGTCGTTAACGAATTCCAGGGACAATGAGCAGTTCTTC
CSASLTNSRDNEQFF
>many|TRBJ1-4|TRBV20-1|TRBD1
TGCAGTGCTAGTTCCAGGGGGGTAGAAAAACTGTTTTTT
CSASSRGVEKLFF
>many|TRBJ2-4|TRBV2|-
TGTGCCAGCAGTGATCAGGCGAGAGGTCAAGCCAAAAACATTCAGTACTTC
CASSDQARGQAKNIQYF
>many|TRBJ2-3|TRBV9|-
TGTGCCAGCAGCGTAGGGGGGCCAGGAGATACGCAGTATTTT
CASSVGGPGDTQYF
>many|TRBJ1-2|TRBV5-4|-
TGTGCCAGCAGCTTCGACAGTTTCTATGGCTACACCTTC
CASSFDSFYGYTF
>many|TRBJ1-4|TRBV28|-
TGTGCCTCGACTTGGCTTGCAACTAATGAAAAACTGTTTTTT
CASTWLATNEKLFF
>many|TRBJ2-1|TRBV5-1|-
TGCGCCAGCAGCCAGCGGGTAGACAATGAGCAGTTCTTC
CASSQRVDNEQFF
>many|TRBJ2-7|TRBV7-9|TRBD1
TGTGCCAGCAGCCTAGGGACAGATCGCTACGAGCAGTACTTC
CASSLGTDRYEQYF
>many|TRBJ1-2|TRBV5-1|-
TGCGCCAGCAGCTTGGATACAGTCTATGGCTACACCTTC
CASSLDTVYGYTF
>many|TRBJ2-1|TRBV5-1|TRBD2
TGCGCCAGCAGCTTTTCCGGACTAGCGGGAAGGTTC
CASSFSGLAGRF
>medium-sized|TRBJ2-7|TRBV3-1|TRBD1
TGTGCCAGCAGCCAAGCAAACAGGGGGTACAGTACCACCTACGAGCAGTACTTC
CASSQANRGYSTTYEQYF
>many|TRBJ1-1|TRBV5-1|-
TGCGCCAGCAGCGCGGGGACCGGGGGAACTGAAGCTTTCTTT
CASSAGTGGTEAFF
>many|TRBJ1-5|TRBV11-2|-
TGTGCCAGCAGCTTAGGTTCTTCCAACCGGGACAACGTAAATCAAGGTAATCAGCCCCAGCATTTT
CASSLGSSNRDNVNQGNQPQHF
>many|TRBJ2-3|TRBV7-9|TRBD2
TGTGCCAGCAGCCCAGGGACTACACTAAGCACAGATACGCAGTATTTT
CASSPGTTLSTDTQYF
>-|TRBJ1-2|TRBV29-1|TRBD1
TGCAGCGTTGGGAATAGCGGACAGGGGGTTTATGGCTACACCTTC
CSVGNSGQGVYGYTF
>few|TRBJ2-1|TRBV3-1|TRBD1
TGTGCCAGCAGCCTCTCTGACAGGGACAATGAGCAGTTCTTC
CASSLSDRDNEQFF
>many|TRBJ2-3|TRBV20-1|TRBD2
TGCAGTGCTAGAGATTTCCTCCGGGAGGGTGGAGATACGCAGTATTTT
CSARDFLREGGDTQYF
>many|TRBJ2-3|TRBV7-9|-
TGTGCCAGCAGCCAGAGCGGATTAAGCACAGATACGCAGTATTTT
CASSQSGLSTDTQYF
>-|TRBJ1-1|TRBV11-2|-
TGTGCCAGCAGCTACCCCCGGCTCACCAACACTGAAGCTTTCTTT
CASSYPRLTNTEAFF
>many|TRBJ2-5|TRBV12-3/TRBV12-4|-
TGTGCCAGCAGCCAAGGGACTCTACTACAAGAGACCCAGTACTTC
CASSQGTLLQETQYF
>many|TRBJ2-3|TRBV28|-
TGTGCCAGCAGTTTAGATACGCAGTATTTT
CASSLDTQYF
>many|TRBJ2-7|TRBV28|-
TGTGCCAGCAGACGCGGACAATCCTACGAGCAGTACTTC
CASRRGQSYEQYF